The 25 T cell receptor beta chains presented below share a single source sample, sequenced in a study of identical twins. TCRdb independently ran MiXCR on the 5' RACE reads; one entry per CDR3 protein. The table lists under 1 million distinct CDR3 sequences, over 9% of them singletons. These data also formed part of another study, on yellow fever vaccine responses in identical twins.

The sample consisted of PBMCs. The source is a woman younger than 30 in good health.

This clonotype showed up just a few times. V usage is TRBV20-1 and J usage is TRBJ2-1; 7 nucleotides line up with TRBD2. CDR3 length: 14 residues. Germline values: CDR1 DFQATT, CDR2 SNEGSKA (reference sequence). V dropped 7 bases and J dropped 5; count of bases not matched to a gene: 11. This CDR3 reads CSVGNQGGHNEQFF. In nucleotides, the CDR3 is TGCAGTGTAGGGAATCAGGGAGGGCACAATGAGCAGTTCTTC.

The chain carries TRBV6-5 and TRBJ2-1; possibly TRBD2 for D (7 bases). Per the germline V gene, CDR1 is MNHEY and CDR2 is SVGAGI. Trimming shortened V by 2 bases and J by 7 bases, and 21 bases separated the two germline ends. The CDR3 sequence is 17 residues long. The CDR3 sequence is CASSYVAGATRGNEQFF. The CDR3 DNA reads TGTGCCAGCAGTTACGTGGCGGGGGCCACACGAGGGAATGAGCAGTTCTTC.

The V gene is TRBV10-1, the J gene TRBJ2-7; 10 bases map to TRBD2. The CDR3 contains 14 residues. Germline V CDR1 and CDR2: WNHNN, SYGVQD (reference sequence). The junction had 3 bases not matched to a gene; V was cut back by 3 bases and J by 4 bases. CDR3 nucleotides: TGCGCCAGCAGTGAAGGGACTAGCGCTTACGAGCAGTACTTC. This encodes CASSEGTSAYEQYF.

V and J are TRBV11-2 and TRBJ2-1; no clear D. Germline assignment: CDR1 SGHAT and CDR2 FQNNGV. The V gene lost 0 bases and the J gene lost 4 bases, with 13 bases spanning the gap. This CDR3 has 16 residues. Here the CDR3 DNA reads TGTGCCAGCAGCTTAGATCGGTGGCTGGGTTACAATGAGCAGTTCTTC. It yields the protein CASSLDRWLGYNEQFF.

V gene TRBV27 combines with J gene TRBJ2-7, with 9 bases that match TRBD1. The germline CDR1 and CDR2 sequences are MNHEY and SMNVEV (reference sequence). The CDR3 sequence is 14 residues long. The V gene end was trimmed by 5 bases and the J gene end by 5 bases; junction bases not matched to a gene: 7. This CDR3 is CASSPGTGYHEQYV. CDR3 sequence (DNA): TGTGCCAGCAGTCCCGGGACAGGGTACCACGAGCAGTACGTC.

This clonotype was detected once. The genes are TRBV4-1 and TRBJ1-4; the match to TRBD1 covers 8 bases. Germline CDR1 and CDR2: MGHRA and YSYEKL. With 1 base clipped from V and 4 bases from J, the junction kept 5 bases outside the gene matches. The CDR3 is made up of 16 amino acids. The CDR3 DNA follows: TGCGCCAGCAGCCAAGGGACCGGACAGGGTAATGAAAAACTGTTTTTT. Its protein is CASSQGTGQGNEKLFF.

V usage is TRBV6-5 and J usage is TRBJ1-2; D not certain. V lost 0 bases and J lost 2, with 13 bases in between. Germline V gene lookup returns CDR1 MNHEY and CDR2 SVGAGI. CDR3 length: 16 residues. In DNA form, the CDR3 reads TGTGCCAGCAGTTACTCCGTCTCAATAGGGAACTATGGCTACACCTTC. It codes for CASSYSVSIGNYGYTF.

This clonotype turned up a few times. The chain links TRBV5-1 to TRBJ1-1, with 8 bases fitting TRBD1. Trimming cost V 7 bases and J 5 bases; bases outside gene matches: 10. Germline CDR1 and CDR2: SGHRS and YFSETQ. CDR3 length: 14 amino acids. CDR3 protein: CASALTGGTTEAFF. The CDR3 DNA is TGCGCCAGCGCACTTACAGGGGGGACGACTGAAGCTTTCTTT.

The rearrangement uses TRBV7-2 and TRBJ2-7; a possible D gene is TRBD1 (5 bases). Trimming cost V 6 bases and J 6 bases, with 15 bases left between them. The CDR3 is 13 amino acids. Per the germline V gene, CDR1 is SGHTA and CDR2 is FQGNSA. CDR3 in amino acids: CASSLQGWGEQYV. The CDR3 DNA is TGTGCCAGCAGTCTTCAGGGATGGGGCGAGCAGTACGTC.

The CDR3 sequence is CASKSPGRVTGELFF. In DNA, the CDR3 is TGTGCCAGCAAATCGCCAGGGAGGGTGACCGGGGAGCTGTTTTTT. The chain employs TRBV28 and TRBJ2-2, with 7 bases aligning to TRBD2. The CDR3 totals 15 residues. Germline CDR1 MDHEN, CDR2 SYDVKM. Trimming at V came to 7 bases and at J to 5 bases, leaving 10 bases not matched to a gene.

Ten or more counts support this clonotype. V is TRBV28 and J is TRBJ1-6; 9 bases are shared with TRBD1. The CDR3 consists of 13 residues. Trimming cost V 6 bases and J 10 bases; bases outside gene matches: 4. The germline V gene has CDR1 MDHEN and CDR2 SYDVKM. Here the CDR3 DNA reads TGTGCCAGCAGGGGGACAGGGAACTCACCCCTCCACTTT. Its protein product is CASRGTGNSPLHF.

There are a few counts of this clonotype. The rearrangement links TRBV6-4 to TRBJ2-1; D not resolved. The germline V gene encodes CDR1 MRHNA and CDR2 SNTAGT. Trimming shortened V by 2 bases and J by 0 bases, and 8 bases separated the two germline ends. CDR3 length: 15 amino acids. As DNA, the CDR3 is TGTGCCAGCAGTGACCAGTTGGGCTCCTACAATGAGCAGTTCTTC. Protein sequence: CASSDQLGSYNEQFF.

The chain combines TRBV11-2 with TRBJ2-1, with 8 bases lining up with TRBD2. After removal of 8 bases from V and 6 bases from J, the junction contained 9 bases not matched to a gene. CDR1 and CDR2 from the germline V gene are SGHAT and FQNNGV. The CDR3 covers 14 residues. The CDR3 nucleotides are TGTGCCAGCGAGACGGGAGGGCTAGGCAATGAGCAGTTCTTC. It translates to CASETGGLGNEQFF.

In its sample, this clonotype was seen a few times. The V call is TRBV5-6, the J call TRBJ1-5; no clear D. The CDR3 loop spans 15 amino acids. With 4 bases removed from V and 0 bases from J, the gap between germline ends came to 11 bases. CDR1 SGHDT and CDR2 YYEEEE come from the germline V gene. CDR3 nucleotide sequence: TGTGCCAGCAGCCGCAGAGGCTATAGCAATCAGCCCCAGCATTTT. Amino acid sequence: CASSRRGYSNQPQHF.

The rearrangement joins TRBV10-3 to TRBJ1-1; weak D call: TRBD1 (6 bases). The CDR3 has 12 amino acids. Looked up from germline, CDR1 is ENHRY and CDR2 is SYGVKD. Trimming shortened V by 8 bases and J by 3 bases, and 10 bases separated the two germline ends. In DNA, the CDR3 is TGTGCCATCGGACAGAAGGACACTGAAGCTTTCTTT. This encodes CAIGQKDTEAFF.

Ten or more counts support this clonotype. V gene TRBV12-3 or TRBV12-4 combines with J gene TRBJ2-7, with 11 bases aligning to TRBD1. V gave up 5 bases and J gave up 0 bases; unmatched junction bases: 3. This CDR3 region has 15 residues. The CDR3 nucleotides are TGTGCCAGCAGTCCGGGGACAGGGGGCTCCTACGAGCAGTACTTC. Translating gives CASSPGTGGSYEQYF.

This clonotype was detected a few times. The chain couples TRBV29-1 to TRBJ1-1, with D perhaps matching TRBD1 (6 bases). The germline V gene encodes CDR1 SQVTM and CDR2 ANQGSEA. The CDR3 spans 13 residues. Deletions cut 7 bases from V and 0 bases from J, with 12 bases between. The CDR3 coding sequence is TGCAGCGCCGGGGGGCCCATGAACACTGAAGCTTTCTTT. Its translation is CSAGGPMNTEAFF.

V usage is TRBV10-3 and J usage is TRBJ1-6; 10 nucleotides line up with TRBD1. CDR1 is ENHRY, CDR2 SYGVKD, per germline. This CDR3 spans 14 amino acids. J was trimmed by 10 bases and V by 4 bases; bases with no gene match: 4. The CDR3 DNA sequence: TGTGCCATCAGTGGGGACAGGGGAAGATCACCCCTCCACTTT. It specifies CAISGDRGRSPLHF.

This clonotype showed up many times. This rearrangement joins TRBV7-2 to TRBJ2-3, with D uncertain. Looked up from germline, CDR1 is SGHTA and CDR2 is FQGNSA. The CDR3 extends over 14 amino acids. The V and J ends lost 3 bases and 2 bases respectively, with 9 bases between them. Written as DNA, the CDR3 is TGTGCCAGCAGCTTTGGTCCCTACACAGATACGCAGTATTTT. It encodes CASSFGPYTDTQYF.

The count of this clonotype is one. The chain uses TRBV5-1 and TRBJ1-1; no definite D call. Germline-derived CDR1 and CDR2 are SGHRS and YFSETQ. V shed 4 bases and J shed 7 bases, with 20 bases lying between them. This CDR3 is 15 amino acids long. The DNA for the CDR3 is TGCGCCAGCAGCGACGGAAGTATTGCCCCCGGTGAAGCTTTCTTT. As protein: CASSDGSIAPGEAFF. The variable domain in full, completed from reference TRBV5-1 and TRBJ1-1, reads KAGVTQTPRYLIKTRGQQVTLSCSPISGHRSVSWYQQTPGQGLQFLFEYFSETQRNKGNFPGRFSGRQFSNSRSEMNVSTLELGDSALYLCASSDGSIAPGEAFFGQGTRLTVV.

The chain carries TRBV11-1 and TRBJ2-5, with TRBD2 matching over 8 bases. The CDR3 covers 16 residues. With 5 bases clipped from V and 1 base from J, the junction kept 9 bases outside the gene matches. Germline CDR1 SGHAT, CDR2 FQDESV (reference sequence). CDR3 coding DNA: TGTGCCAGCAGCCCCCGACTAGCGTGGGGCCAAGAGACCCAGTACTTC. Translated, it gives CASSPRLAWGQETQYF.

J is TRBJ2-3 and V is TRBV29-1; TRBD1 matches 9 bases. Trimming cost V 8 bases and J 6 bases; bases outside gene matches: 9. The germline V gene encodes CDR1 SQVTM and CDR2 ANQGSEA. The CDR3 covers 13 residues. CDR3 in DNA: TGCAGCACCCGGGGACAGGGTGAGGATACGCAGTATTTT. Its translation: CSTRGQGEDTQYF.

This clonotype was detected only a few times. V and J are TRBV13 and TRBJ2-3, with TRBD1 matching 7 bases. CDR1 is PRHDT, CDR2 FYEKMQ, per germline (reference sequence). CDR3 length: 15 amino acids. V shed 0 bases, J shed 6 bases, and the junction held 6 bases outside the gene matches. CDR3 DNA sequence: TGTGCCAGCAGCTTAGGGGGGACAGTGAGTGATACGCAGTATTTT. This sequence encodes CASSLGGTVSDTQYF.

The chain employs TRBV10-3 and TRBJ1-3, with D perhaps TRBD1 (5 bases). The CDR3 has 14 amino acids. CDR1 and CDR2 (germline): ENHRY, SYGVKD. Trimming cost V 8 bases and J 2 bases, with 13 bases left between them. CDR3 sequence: CAIEGPTPGNTIYF. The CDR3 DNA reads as TGTGCCATCGAGGGGCCAACCCCTGGAAACACCATATATTTT.

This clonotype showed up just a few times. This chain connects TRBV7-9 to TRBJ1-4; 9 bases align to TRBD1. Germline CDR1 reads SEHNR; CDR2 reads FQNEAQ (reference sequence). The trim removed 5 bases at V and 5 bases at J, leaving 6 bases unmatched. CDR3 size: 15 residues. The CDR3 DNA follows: TGTGCCAGCAGCAAAGGGGGGACAGGGAATGAAAAACTGTTTTTT. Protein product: CASSKGGTGNEKLFF.